The next 32 T cell receptor beta chains were all read from a single sample in a study of CD8 T cells in ankylosing spondylitis. One entry per CDR3 protein results from TCRdb running MiXCR on the 5' RACE reads. The sample holds about 110,000 distinct CDR3 sequences, nearly 25% seen once. The sequenced material came from synovial fluid, either unsorted or a sorted T cell fraction (not recorded which). The receptors were gathered from a male donor with ankylosing spondylitis.

V gene TRBV5-1 combines with J gene TRBJ2-1, with TRBD2 identical over 8 bases. The V gene end was trimmed by 5 bases and the J gene end by 6 bases; junction bases not matched to a gene: 7. CDR1 and CDR2 (germline): SGHRS, YFSETQ. The CDR3 is made up of 14 amino acids. Written as DNA, the CDR3 is TGCGCCAGCAGAAGGCTAGCGGGCACCAATGAGCAGTTCTTC. Translation gives CASRRLAGTNEQFF.

This sequence joins TRBV6-5 and TRBJ1-2; D unclear. V was clipped by 0 bases and J by 2 bases, with 7 bases between them. Germline CDR1 reads MNHEY; CDR2 reads SVGAGI. The CDR3 loop spans 14 amino acids. For the CDR3, the DNA is TGTGCCAGCAGTTACTCGGGAGGAAACTATGGCTACACCTTC. Its translation: CASSYSGGNYGYTF.

This chain uses TRBV5-1 with TRBJ2-1; D unclear. This CDR3 is 13 amino acids long. Looked up from germline, CDR1 is SGHRS and CDR2 is YFSETQ. Trimming removed 4 bases at V and 7 bases at J, with 12 bases between. This chain's CDR3 is CASSPGGDNEQFF. The CDR3 bases are TGCGCCAGCAGCCCGGGTGGCGATAATGAGCAGTTCTTC.

This clonotype was found a few times. The chain links TRBV7-2 to TRBJ1-1; perhaps TRBD1 as D (5 bases). Germline assignment: CDR1 SGHTA and CDR2 FQGNSA. V lost 1 base and J 4 bases, leaving 13 bases between the germline ends. The CDR3 covers 15 residues. This chain's CDR3 is CASSLGLRGGTEAFF. CDR3 sequence (DNA): TGTGCCAGCAGCTTAGGACTAAGGGGTGGCACTGAAGCTTTCTTT.

This clonotype has just a few counts. The rearrangement links TRBV28 to TRBJ2-3, with 11 bases lining up with TRBD2. V gave up 1 base and J gave up 1 base; unmatched junction bases: 7. Germline CDR1 reads MDHEN; CDR2 reads SYDVKM. The CDR3 runs 18 residues. The CDR3 region is CASSLYATSGSRTDTQYF. The DNA for the CDR3 is TGTGCCAGCAGTTTATACGCCACTAGCGGGAGCCGCACAGATACGCAGTATTTT. Together with reference TRBV28 and TRBJ2-3, the CDR3 gives the full variable domain: DVKVTQSSRYLVKRTGEKVFLECVQDMDHENMFWYRQDPGLGLRLIYFSYDVKMKEKGDIPEGYSVSREKKERFSLILESASTNQTSMYLCASSLYATSGSRTDTQYFGPGTRLTVL.

The rearrangement joins TRBV2 to TRBJ1-3, with 7 nucleotides matching TRBD1. V trimming: 5 bases; J trimming: 3 bases; junction bases outside the gene matches: 10. Germline assignment: CDR1 SNHLY and CDR2 FYNNEI. CDR3 length equals 16 residues. The CDR3 is CASSRAGGEFGNTIYF. The CDR3 DNA reads TGTGCCAGCAGTAGAGCAGGGGGGGAATTTGGAAACACCATATATTTT.

The chain joins TRBV20-1 to TRBJ2-1; D is unclear. This CDR3 is 12 amino acids long. Trimming removed 6 bases at V and 10 bases at J, with 16 bases between. CDR1 is DFQATT, CDR2 SNEGSKA, per germline (reference sequence). The CDR3, as DNA: TGCAGTGCGTCAGCTCAGCAGTTGGAGCAGTTCTTC. It codes for CSASAQQLEQFF.

The V and J genes are TRBV12-3 or TRBV12-4 and TRBJ2-1, with 9 positions matching TRBD2. The CDR3 contains 15 residues. Losses at the gene ends were 5 bases for V and 9 bases for J; bases not matched to a gene: 11. This CDR3 reads CASSPRGGRATEQFF. CDR3 nucleotide sequence: TGTGCCAGCAGTCCGCGTGGCGGGAGGGCGACTGAGCAGTTCTTC.

The gene calls are TRBV28 and TRBJ1-2; 9 bases match TRBD1. The CDR3 spans 15 residues. With V trimmed by 1 base and J by 3 bases, 3 bases remained unmatched. In germline, CDR1 is MDHEN, CDR2 SYDVKM. CDR3 bases: TGTGCCAGCAGTTTATTACAGGGGGCGGACTATGGCTACACCTTC. Translated: CASSLLQGADYGYTF.

The genes are TRBV12-3 or TRBV12-4 and TRBJ2-2, with TRBD2 identical over 11 bases. The CDR3 extends over 18 amino acids. The J segment lost 6 bases and the V segment lost 3 bases, leaving 12 bases of the junction unmatched. This CDR3 reads CASSLGVAGGLRAGELFF. The CDR3 DNA reads TGTGCCAGCAGTTTGGGAGTAGCGGGAGGGCTCAGGGCCGGGGAGCTGTTTTTT.

The chain recombines TRBV4-2 with TRBJ2-2; 9 bases map to TRBD2. The ends lost 0 bases at V and 5 bases at J; junction bases unmatched: 7. Germline CDR1 reads LGHNA; CDR2 reads YNFKEQ. The CDR3 has 17 residues. The CDR3 nucleotides are TGTGCCAGCAGCCAAGATCCGGAAGCGGGAGGTACCGGGGAGCTGTTTTTT. Translating gives CASSQDPEAGGTGELFF.

The chain employs TRBV20-1 and TRBJ2-1, with D possibly being TRBD2 (6 bases). The CDR3 spans 17 residues. Germline CDR1 and CDR2: DFQATT and SNEGSKA (reference sequence). V shed 3 bases and J shed 4 bases, with 22 bases lying between them. The CDR3 region is CSASGPLSARGYNEQFF. CDR3 sequence (DNA): TGCAGTGCTAGTGGGCCCCTATCGGCTCGGGGGTACAATGAGCAGTTCTTC.

This clonotype was found a few times. The chain is built from TRBV3-1 and TRBJ2-1, with 12 bases lining up with TRBD1. The V and J ends lost 4 bases and 7 bases, in that order; junction bases with no gene match: 5. CDR1 and CDR2 (germline): LGHDT, YNNKEL (reference sequence). This CDR3 spans 15 amino acids. The CDR3 DNA sequence: TGTGCCAGCAGCCGAACGGGACAGGGGGCGAATGAGCAGTTCTTC. This sequence encodes CASSRTGQGANEQFF.

The V and J genes are TRBV27 and TRBJ2-7; 8 bases map to TRBD1. This CDR3 is built from 15 residues. V lost 4 bases and J lost 0; bases outside the gene matches: 5. The V gene's germline CDR1 is MNHEY and CDR2 SMNVEV (reference sequence). The CDR3 nucleotides are TGTGCCAGCAGTTCCCGACAGGGGTTCTCCTACGAGCAGTACTTC. Translating gives CASSSRQGFSYEQYF.

This clonotype has only a few counts. The chain recombines TRBV19 with TRBJ2-1, with TRBD2 matching over 7 bases. The CDR3 is made up of 16 amino acids. V lost 6 bases, J lost 0 bases, and 8 bases stayed unmatched. Germline values: CDR1 LNHDA, CDR2 SQIVND (reference sequence). CDR3: CASSDGAGASYNEQFF. The CDR3 DNA follows: TGTGCCAGTAGCGACGGGGCGGGAGCCTCCTACAATGAGCAGTTCTTC.

This clonotype was counted ten times or more. CDR3 sequence (DNA): TGTGCCAGCAGCTATAGCGACAATGAGCAGTTCTTC. Protein: CASSYSDNEQFF. The chain employs TRBV2 and TRBJ2-1; D perhaps matches TRBD2 (5 bases). This CDR3 region has 12 residues. Trimming cost V 6 bases and J 5 bases, with 8 bases left between them. Per the germline V gene, CDR1 is SNHLY and CDR2 is FYNNEI. Complete variable domain (other parts from reference TRBV2 and TRBJ2-1): EPEVTQTPSHQVTQMGQEVILRCVPISNHLYFYWYRQILGQKVEFLVSFYNNEISEKSEIFDDQFSVERPDGSNFTLKIRSTKLEDSAMYFCASSYSDNEQFFGPGTRLTVL.

This clonotype was detected a few times. V usage is TRBV7-2 and J usage is TRBJ2-1; 8 bases agree with TRBD1. The germline CDR1 and CDR2 sequences are SGHTA and FQGNSA. Germline trimming cut 1 base from V and 7 bases from J; bases unmatched to any gene: 6. The CDR3 has 15 residues. CDR3 in amino acids: CASSLVGQGGNEQFF. In DNA, the CDR3 is TGTGCCAGCAGCTTAGTCGGACAGGGCGGGAATGAGCAGTTCTTC.

This clonotype was counted at least ten times. J is TRBJ2-1 and V is TRBV7-9, with 7 bases lining up with TRBD2. The CDR3 contains 13 residues. The germline V gene has CDR1 SEHNR and CDR2 FQNEAQ (reference sequence). Trimming removed 0 bases from V and 10 bases from J; junction bases left unmatched: 3. DNA for the CDR3: TGTGCCAGCAGCTTAGCCGGACTAGACGAGCAGTTCTTC. It translates to CASSLAGLDEQFF. Combining the CDR3 with reference TRBV7-9 and TRBJ2-1 gives the whole variable domain DTGVSQNPRHKITKRGQNVTFRCDPISEHNRLYWYRQTLGQGPEFLTYFQNEAQLEKSRLLSDRFSAERPKGSFSTLEIQRTEQGDSAMYLCASSLAGLDEQFFGPGTRLTVL.

The V gene is TRBV3-1, the J gene TRBJ2-5; 7 nucleotides line up with TRBD2. This CDR3 is 17 amino acids long. The V gene's germline CDR1 is LGHDT and CDR2 YNNKEL (reference sequence). J gave up 2 bases and V 1 base, and 10 bases lay outside the gene matches. The CDR3 loop reads CASSQGPVQAGQETQYF. The CDR3 bases are TGTGCCAGCAGCCAAGGACCCGTTCAAGCGGGGCAAGAGACCCAGTACTTC.

This clonotype was seen more than once but under ten times. The chain joins TRBV18 to TRBJ2-2, with a possible D match to TRBD1 (6 bases). Germline V gene lookup returns CDR1 KGHSH and CDR2 LQKENI. Deletions cut 5 bases from V and 3 bases from J, with 7 bases between. The CDR3 is made up of 13 amino acids. The CDR3 DNA sequence: TGTGCCAGCTCAACAGGGTACACCGGGGAGCTGTTTTTT. Translated: CASSTGYTGELFF.

This clonotype appeared once. The rearrangement uses TRBV6-1 and TRBJ2-7, with D perhaps matching TRBD1 (6 bases). The CDR3 sequence is 13 residues long. V was clipped by 7 bases and J by 5 bases, with 15 bases between them. CDR1 MNHNS and CDR2 SASEGT come from the germline V gene. The CDR3 DNA reads as TGTGCCAGCACCAAGAGGGGGAGTGACGAGCAGTACTTC. Translation gives CASTKRGSDEQYF.

The chain couples TRBV20-1 to TRBJ2-3; TRBD1 is a possible D gene (5 bases). Trimming left V 6 bases short and J 5 bases short, with 9 bases between. This CDR3 region has 11 residues. CDR1 and CDR2 from the germline V gene are DFQATT and SNEGSKA (reference sequence). CDR3 residues: CSATTGDTQYF. The CDR3 DNA is TGCAGTGCCACAACAGGAGATACGCAGTATTTT.

The genes are TRBV6-1 and TRBJ2-2; 8 positions match TRBD1. The V gene end was trimmed by 10 bases and the J gene end by 6 bases; junction bases not matched to a gene: 10. Germline loops: CDR1 MNHNS, CDR2 SASEGT. CDR3 length: 14 residues. The CDR3 is CATWDRTSAGELFF. Here the CDR3 DNA reads TGTGCCACCTGGGACAGGACGAGCGCCGGGGAGCTGTTTTTT.

DNA for the CDR3: TGTGCCAGCAGCCAAGAAGGTGAGAACCCGCCGCAGTATTTT. It translates to CASSQEGENPPQYF. The chain combines TRBV3-1 with TRBJ2-3, with D unclear. The V gene lost 0 bases and the J gene lost 10 bases, with 14 bases spanning the gap. This CDR3 is built from 14 residues. CDR1 and CDR2 (germline): LGHDT, YNNKEL (reference sequence).

The gene calls are TRBV6-1 and TRBJ2-1, with D perhaps matching TRBD2 (5 bases). The germline V gene encodes CDR1 MNHNS and CDR2 SASEGT. CDR3 size: 13 residues. Trimming stripped 7 bases from V and 5 bases from J, with 12 bases between. The CDR3 DNA sequence: TGTGCCAGCACCCGCGGGCCCCACAATGAGCAGTTCTTC. It encodes CASTRGPHNEQFF.

This clonotype was recorded at least ten times. The chain links TRBV24-1 to TRBJ2-2, with 8 bases identical to TRBD1. This CDR3 spans 20 amino acids. The J segment lost 1 base and the V segment lost 2 bases, leaving 14 bases of the junction unmatched. CDR1 is KGHDR and CDR2 is SFDVKD in the germline V gene. The chain's CDR3 is CATSDSRGTGQSMNTGELFF. DNA of the CDR3: TGTGCCACCAGTGATTCCCGAGGGACAGGCCAGTCAATGAACACCGGGGAGCTGTTTTTT.

In this sample, this clonotype turned up a few times. The chain joins TRBV5-1 to TRBJ2-7; 12 bases align to TRBD1. The V segment lost 4 bases and the J segment 4 bases; nucleotides outside the gene matches: 9. The CDR3 extends over 16 amino acids. Germline assignment: CDR1 SGHRS and CDR2 YFSETQ. CDR3: CASSPSGTGGWYEQYF. The DNA for the CDR3 is TGCGCCAGCAGCCCGTCCGGGACAGGGGGCTGGTACGAGCAGTACTTC.

This chain links TRBV11-2 with TRBJ1-1; D is ambiguous. The length of the CDR3 is 14 residues. Trimming cost V 4 bases and J 1 base, with 10 bases left between them. Germline CDR1 SGHAT, CDR2 FQNNGV. The CDR3 here is CASSYLDSNTEAFF. In DNA, the CDR3 is TGTGCCAGCAGCTACCTGGACTCGAACACTGAAGCTTTCTTT. Together with reference TRBV11-2 and TRBJ1-1, the CDR3 gives the full variable domain: EAGVAQSPRYKIIEKRQSVAFWCNPISGHATLYWYQQILGQGPKLLIQFQNNGVVDDSQLPKDRFSAERLKGVDSTLKIQPAKLEDSAVYLCASSYLDSNTEAFFGQGTRLTVV.

V and J are TRBV29-1 and TRBJ1-5, with D possibly being TRBD1 (5 bases). Germline V gene data show CDR1 as SQVTM and CDR2 as ANQGSEA. V was cut by 4 bases and J by 5 bases, with 12 bases left in between. This CDR3 contains 13 residues. The CDR3 nucleotides read TGCAGCGTTGGTGTACTGGGGGATCAGCCCCAGCATTTT. Its translation: CSVGVLGDQPQHF.

This rearrangement joins TRBV7-2 to TRBJ1-2; 8 nucleotides line up with TRBD1. After removal of 1 base from V and 4 bases from J, the junction contained 5 bases not matched to a gene. Germline values: CDR1 SGHTA, CDR2 FQGNSA. The CDR3 is 15 amino acids. CDR3 coding DNA: TGTGCCAGCAGCTTAGGTTGGACAGGGACCTATGGCTACACCTTC. The encoded protein is CASSLGWTGTYGYTF.

The chain recombines TRBV30 with TRBJ1-3; possible D gene TRBD1, 6 bases. Germline CDR1 GTSNPN, CDR2 SVGIG (reference sequence). The CDR3 loop spans 19 amino acids. V was pared by 4 bases and J by 0 bases, with 25 bases between. The CDR3 loop reads CAWIHGRGWGPSSGNTIYF. The CDR3 coding sequence is TGTGCCTGGATTCATGGAAGGGGGTGGGGGCCGAGCTCTGGAAACACCATATATTTT.

The chain joins TRBV6-1 to TRBJ2-7; D possibly corresponds to TRBD2 (6 bases). The CDR3 totals 17 residues. The V end was cut by 1 base, the J end by 0 bases, with 16 bases between. The germline CDR1 and CDR2 sequences are MNHNS and SASEGT. Written as DNA, the CDR3 is TGTGCCAGCAGTGAAGTTTTCGGGGGATTAAGCTCCTACGAGCAGTACGTC. It translates to CASSEVFGGLSSYEQYV.